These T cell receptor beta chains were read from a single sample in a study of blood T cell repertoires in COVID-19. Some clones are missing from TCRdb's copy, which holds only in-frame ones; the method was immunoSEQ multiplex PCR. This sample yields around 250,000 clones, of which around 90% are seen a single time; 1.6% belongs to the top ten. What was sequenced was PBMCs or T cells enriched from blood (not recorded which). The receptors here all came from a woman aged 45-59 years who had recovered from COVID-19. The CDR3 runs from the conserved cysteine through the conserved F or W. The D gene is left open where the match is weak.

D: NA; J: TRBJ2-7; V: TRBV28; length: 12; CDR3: CASQAGTYEQYF
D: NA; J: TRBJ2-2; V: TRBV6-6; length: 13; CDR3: CASFETNTGELFF
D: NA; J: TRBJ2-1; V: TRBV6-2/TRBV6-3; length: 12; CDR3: CASSYSILEQFF
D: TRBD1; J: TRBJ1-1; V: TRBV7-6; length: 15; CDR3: CASSLVDRDNTEAFF
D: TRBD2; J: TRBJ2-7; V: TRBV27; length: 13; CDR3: CASGSGSPYEQYF
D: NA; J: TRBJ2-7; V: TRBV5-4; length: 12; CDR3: CASSLASYEQYF
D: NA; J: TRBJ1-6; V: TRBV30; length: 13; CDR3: CAWGNSFGSPLHF
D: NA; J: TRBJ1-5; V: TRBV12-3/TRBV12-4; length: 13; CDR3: CASSTTSNQPQHF
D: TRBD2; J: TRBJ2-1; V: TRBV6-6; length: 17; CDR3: CASSPDWTSGSYNEQFF
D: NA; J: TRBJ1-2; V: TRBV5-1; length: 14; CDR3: CASSHGQRGHGYTF
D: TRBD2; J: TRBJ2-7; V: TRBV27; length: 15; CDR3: CASSLGLATTYEQYF